This TCR beta chain was documented in a study of patients and donors after allogeneic stem cell transplantation (dated by TCRdb to the early 2020s). The CDR3 sequence holds 15 residues, the cysteine and phenylalanine included. Here the CDR3 DNA is all that survives: 45 bases in frame from base 1. For CDR1 and CDR2, the germline V gene (reference sequence) lists MNHEY and SMNVEV. V and J are truncated by 10 bases and 2 bases respectively, leaving an intervening sequence of 19 bases. The library was made by RT-PCR. The listed sequencing device is NextSeq 550. Starting from the raw public reads, TCRdb applied fastp trimming at Q25, assembled clones with MiXCR and retained in-frame beta chains. Every CDR3 protein is listed once, alongside the most common genes and DNA of its rows. The sample profile shows more than 150,000 distinct CDR3 sequences; around two fifths of them were found once. Less than 40% of the sample is taken by the ten largest.

Concerning this clonotype itself: Its antigen target is currently unknown. No base quality information exists; no much larger clone differs at one position.

This receptor was taken from a human donor who was either an allogeneic HSCT recipient or a stem cell or donor lymphocyte infusion donor (not recorded which). It is not recorded whose cells these are; they may come from a transplant donor. The sample consisted of blood, either unsorted or a sorted T cell fraction (not recorded which). Recombination joined TRBV27 with TRBJ2-3, with a tentative D gene TRBD2 over 6 matching bases. The DNA sequence is given as TGTGCCACCCGCCGGACGGCGGGGAACACAGATACGCAGTATTTT. Translated, it reads CATRRTAGNTDTQYF.